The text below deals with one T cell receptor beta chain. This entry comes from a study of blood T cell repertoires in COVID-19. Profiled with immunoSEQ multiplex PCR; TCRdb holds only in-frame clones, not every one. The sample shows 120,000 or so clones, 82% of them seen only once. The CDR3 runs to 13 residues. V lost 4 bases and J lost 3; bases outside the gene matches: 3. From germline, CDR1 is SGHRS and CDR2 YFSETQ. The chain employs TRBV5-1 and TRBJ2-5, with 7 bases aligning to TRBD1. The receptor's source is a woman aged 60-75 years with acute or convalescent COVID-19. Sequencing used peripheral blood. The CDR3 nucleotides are TGCGCCAGCAGCCGTACAGGGGAAGAGACCCAGTACTTC. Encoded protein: CASSRTGEETQYF.